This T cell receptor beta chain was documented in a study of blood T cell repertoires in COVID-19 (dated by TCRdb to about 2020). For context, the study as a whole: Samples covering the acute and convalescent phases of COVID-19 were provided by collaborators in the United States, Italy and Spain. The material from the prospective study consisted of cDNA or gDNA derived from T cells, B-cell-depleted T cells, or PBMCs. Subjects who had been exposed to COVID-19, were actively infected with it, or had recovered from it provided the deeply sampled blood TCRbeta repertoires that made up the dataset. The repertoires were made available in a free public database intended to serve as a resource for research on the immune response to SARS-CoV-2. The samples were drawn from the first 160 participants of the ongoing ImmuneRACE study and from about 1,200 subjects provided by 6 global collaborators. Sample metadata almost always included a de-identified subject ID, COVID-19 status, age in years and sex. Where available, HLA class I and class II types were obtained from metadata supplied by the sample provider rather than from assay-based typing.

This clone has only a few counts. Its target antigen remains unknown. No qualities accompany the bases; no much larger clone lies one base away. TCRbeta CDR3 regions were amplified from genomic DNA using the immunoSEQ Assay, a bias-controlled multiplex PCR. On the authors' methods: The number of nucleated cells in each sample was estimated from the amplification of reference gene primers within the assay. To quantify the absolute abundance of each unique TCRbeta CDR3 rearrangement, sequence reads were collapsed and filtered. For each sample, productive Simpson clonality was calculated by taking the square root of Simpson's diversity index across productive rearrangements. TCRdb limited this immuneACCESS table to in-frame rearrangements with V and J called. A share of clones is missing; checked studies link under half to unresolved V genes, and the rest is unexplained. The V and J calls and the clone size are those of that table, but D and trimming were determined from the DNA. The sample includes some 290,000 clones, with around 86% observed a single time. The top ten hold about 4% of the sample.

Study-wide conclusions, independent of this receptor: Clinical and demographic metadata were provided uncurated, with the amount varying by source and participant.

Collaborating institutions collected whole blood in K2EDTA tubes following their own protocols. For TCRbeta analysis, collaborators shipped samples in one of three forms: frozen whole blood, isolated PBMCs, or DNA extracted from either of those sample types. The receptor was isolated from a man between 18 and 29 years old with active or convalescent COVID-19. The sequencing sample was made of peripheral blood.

The CDR3 loop reads CASNSLAGDTGELFF. Read as DNA, the sequence is TGTGCCAGTAATTCACTAGCGGGGGACACCGGGGAGCTGTTTTTT. The V and J genes are TRBV19 and TRBJ2-2, with TRBD2 matching 11 junction bases. CDR1 and CDR2, per the germline V gene (reference sequence), are LNHDA and SQIVND. The germline V end is reduced by 7 bases and the J end by 3 bases; junction bases left unmatched: 4. Reading from cysteine to phenylalanine, the CDR3 counts 15 amino acids. CDR3 DNA is the only sequence kept; it has 45 bases, read in frame from the first base.